Following are 21 T cell receptor beta chains from one sample sequenced in a study of blood T cell repertoires in COVID-19. Sequencing was performed with immunoSEQ multiplex PCR; in TCRdb, only in-frame clones are kept and a portion is missing. This repertoire shows 150,000 to 200,000 clones, roughly 89% found once; its top ten account for under 3%. The sequencing sample was made of PBMCs or T cells enriched from blood (not recorded which). These receptors came from a middle-aged woman with acute COVID-19.

The chain employs TRBV9 and TRBJ2-7; maybe TRBD2 (6 bases). The CDR3 sequence is 15 residues long. The V gene's germline CDR1 is SGDLS and CDR2 YYNGEE. Trimming shortened V by 0 bases and J by 3 bases, and 13 bases separated the two germline ends. The CDR3 is CASSVAASVDYEQYF. The CDR3 coding sequence is TGTGCCAGCAGCGTAGCGGCTAGCGTGGACTACGAGCAGTACTTC.

CDR3 DNA sequence: TGTGCCACCAGTGAACCGGGATTTTCGACAGATACGCAGTATTTT. It encodes CATSEPGFSTDTQYF. The J gene is TRBJ2-3, the V gene TRBV24-1, with D possibly matching TRBD2 (5 bases). In germline, CDR1 is KGHDR, CDR2 SFDVKD. This CDR3 is 15 amino acids long. Trimming cost V 4 bases and J 3 bases, with 13 bases left between them.

The rearrangement links TRBV6-5 to TRBJ2-7, with D maybe TRBD1 (5 bases). V was pared by 4 bases and J by 2 bases, with 12 bases between. This CDR3 is 14 amino acids long. The V gene's germline CDR1 is MNHEY and CDR2 SVGAGI. DNA of the CDR3: TGTGCCAGCAGTTCCGGATCAGGGACCTACGAGCAGTACTTC. The encoded protein is CASSSGSGTYEQYF.

The CDR3 bases are TGTGCCAGTAGTTTCCTCCAGGGGGCAACTAATGAAAAACTGTTTTTT. This translates into CASSFLQGATNEKLFF. V gene TRBV19 combines with J gene TRBJ1-4, with TRBD1 matching over 7 bases. The CDR3 consists of 16 residues. Trimming at V came to 5 bases and at J to 0 bases, leaving 6 bases not matched to a gene. The germline CDR1 and CDR2 sequences are LNHDA and SQIVND (reference sequence).

The chain couples TRBV19 to TRBJ2-7; possible D gene TRBD1, 6 bases. The ends were cut back, 2 bases at V and 5 bases at J, with 10 bases in the middle. Germline CDR1 is LNHDA and CDR2 is SQIVND (reference sequence). This CDR3 contains 13 residues. CDR3: CASSITGSHEQYF. In DNA form, the CDR3 reads TGTGCCAGTAGTATAACAGGGAGTCACGAGCAGTACTTC.

The chain recombines TRBV5-1 with TRBJ2-7, with D uncertain. With 0 bases removed from V and 0 bases from J, the gap between germline ends came to 4 bases. There are 13 residues in the CDR3. CDR1 SGHRS and CDR2 YFSETQ come from the germline V gene. Here the CDR3 reads CASSLDGSYEQYF. The DNA for the CDR3 is TGCGCCAGCAGCTTGGACGGCTCCTACGAGCAGTACTTC.

This sequence joins TRBV19 and TRBJ1-2; a possible D gene is TRBD1 (5 bases). The CDR3 runs to 12 residues. Trimming shortened V by 5 bases and J by 7 bases, and 11 bases separated the two germline ends. Germline V gives CDR1 LNHDA, CDR2 SQIVND (reference sequence). CDR3 bases: TGTGCCAGTAGTGTGACAGAGGCTGGCTACACCTTC. As protein: CASSVTEAGYTF. The full variable domain, rest sourced from reference TRBV19 and TRBJ1-2, is DGGITQSPKYLFRKEGQNVTLSCEQNLNHDAMYWYRQDPGQGLRLIYYSQIVNDFQKGDIAEGYSVSREKKESFPLTVTSAQKNPTAFYLCASSVTEAGYTFGSGTRLTVV.

This chain links TRBV28 with TRBJ2-7, with D perhaps TRBD2 (5 bases). V lost 6 bases and J lost 6, with 12 bases in between. Germline CDR1 reads MDHEN; CDR2 reads SYDVKM. There are 12 residues in the CDR3. CDR3 sequence (DNA): TGTGCCAGCAGAGAGGGTAGGCGCGAGCAGTACTTC. This sequence encodes CASREGRREQYF. The full variable domain, rest sourced from reference TRBV28 and TRBJ2-7, is DVKVTQSSRYLVKRTGEKVFLECVQDMDHENMFWYRQDPGLGLRLIYFSYDVKMKEKGDIPEGYSVSREKKERFSLILESASTNQTSMYLCASREGRREQYFGPGTRLTVT.

The chain is built from TRBV7-9 and TRBJ1-4, with D uncertain. The germline V and J ends were trimmed by 5 bases and 4 bases, with 14 bases remaining between them. In germline, CDR1 is SEHNR, CDR2 FQNEAQ (reference sequence). CDR3 length: 15 amino acids. In DNA form, the CDR3 reads TGTGCCAGCAGCGCCAGACTGGGAGATAATGAAAAACTGTTTTTT. It yields the protein CASSARLGDNEKLFF.

Sample share makes this clone medium-sized. V gene TRBV5-8 combines with J gene TRBJ2-4, with D possibly matching TRBD1 (5 bases). This CDR3 is 16 amino acids long. Trimming pared 4 bases from V and 0 bases from J, leaving 14 bases between. Germline V gives CDR1 SGHTS, CDR2 YDEGEE. This CDR3 is CASSTGQELAKNIQYF. The CDR3 nucleotides are TGTGCCAGCAGCACCGGACAAGAACTAGCCAAAAACATTCAGTACTTC. The entire variable domain, with the rest obtained from reference TRBV5-8 and TRBJ2-4, is as follows: EAGVTQSPTHLIKTRGQQATLRCSPISGHTSVYWYQQALGLGLQFLLWYDEGEERNRGNFPPRFSGRQFPNYSSELNVNALELEDSALYLCASSTGQELAKNIQYFGAGTRLSVL.

This chain connects TRBV7-2 to TRBJ1-3; D gene uncertain. CDR3 size: 17 residues. In germline, CDR1 is SGHTA, CDR2 FQGNSA. V shed 1 base and J shed 0 bases, with 13 bases lying between them. The DNA for the CDR3 is TGTGCCAGCAGCTTAGTAAACAGCAAAAACTCTGGAAACACCATATATTTT. Translated: CASSLVNSKNSGNTIYF.

The rearrangement links TRBV15 to TRBJ2-1; 9 bases map to TRBD2. The V and J ends lost 1 base and 4 bases, in that order; junction bases with no gene match: 8. This CDR3 is built from 17 residues. Per the germline V gene, CDR1 is LNHNV and CDR2 is YYDKDF (reference sequence). This CDR3 is CATSRGPTSGEYNEQFF. The CDR3 DNA is TGTGCCACCAGCAGAGGACCGACTAGCGGAGAATACAATGAGCAGTTCTTC.

The V and J genes are TRBV4-1 and TRBJ2-3; no firm D call. Trimming removed 1 base from V and 8 bases from J, with 13 bases in between. CDR1 is MGHRA, CDR2 YSYEKL, per germline. CDR3 length: 14 amino acids. CDR3 in amino acids: CASSQVLVSGTQYF. The CDR3 DNA follows: TGCGCCAGCAGCCAAGTCCTGGTCTCGGGTACGCAGTATTTT.

V gene TRBV4-3 combines with J gene TRBJ1-4; D is uncertain. The CDR3 loop spans 16 amino acids. Germline V gene sequence: CDR1 LGHNA, CDR2 YSLEER. V was cut by 0 bases and J by 0 bases, with 8 bases left in between. CDR3 sequence (DNA): TGCGCCAGCAGCCAAGATCCGGGTTCAACTAATGAAAAACTGTTTTTT. Its protein is CASSQDPGSTNEKLFF.

The genes are TRBV5-1 and TRBJ1-2; no clear D gene. Germline V gene sequence: CDR1 SGHRS, CDR2 YFSETQ. The V end was cut by 4 bases, the J end by 5 bases, with 21 bases between. The CDR3 runs to 16 residues. The CDR3 sequence: CASSLTGSGSEYGYTF. Here the CDR3 DNA reads TGCGCCAGCAGCCTAACGGGATCGGGGTCAGAGTATGGCTACACCTTC.

This clone was counted once. The chain carries TRBV9 and TRBJ1-5; 11 bases line up with TRBD1. Germline loops: CDR1 SGDLS, CDR2 YYNGEE. This CDR3 has 15 residues. Trimming cost V 2 bases and J 4 bases; bases outside gene matches: 2. CDR3 region: CASSVGTGGNQPQHF. The CDR3 nucleotides are TGTGCCAGCAGCGTTGGGACAGGGGGGAATCAGCCCCAGCATTTT.

The chain joins TRBV14 to TRBJ2-7; the D is unclear. CDR1 is SGHDN, CDR2 FVKESK, per germline. CDR3 length equals 15 residues. The V and J ends lost 4 bases and 0 bases respectively, with 13 bases between them. The CDR3 sequence is CASSRLGPSSYEQYF. The CDR3 DNA reads as TGTGCCAGCAGCCGACTTGGCCCTAGCTCCTACGAGCAGTACTTC.

The J gene is TRBJ2-2, the V gene TRBV2, with no clear D. V dropped 1 base and J dropped 1 base, with 4 bases sitting between them. Germline lookup yields CDR1 SNHLY and CDR2 FYNNEI. This CDR3 region has 14 residues. CDR3 residues: CASSEVMNTGELFF. In nucleotides, the CDR3 is TGTGCCAGCAGTGAAGTCATGAACACCGGGGAGCTGTTTTTT. Full variable domain (missing parts from reference TRBV2 and TRBJ2-2): EPEVTQTPSHQVTQMGQEVILRCVPISNHLYFYWYRQILGQKVEFLVSFYNNEISEKSEIFDDQFSVERPDGSNFTLKIRSTKLEDSAMYFCASSEVMNTGELFFGEGSRLTVL.

The chain has TRBV5-1 and TRBJ2-5; D is unresolved. The CDR3 covers 14 residues. Per germline, CDR1 SGHRS and CDR2 YFSETQ. V lost 2 bases and J lost 5, with 13 bases in between. CDR3 sequence (DNA): TGCGCCAGCAGCTTATCTCGCTTCGGTGAGACCCAGTACTTC. Its protein product is CASSLSRFGETQYF.

The gene calls are TRBV29-1 and TRBJ1-4, with 9 bases matching TRBD1. The V segment lost 7 bases and the J segment 5 bases; nucleotides outside the gene matches: 8. Germline V gene lookup returns CDR1 SQVTM and CDR2 ANQGSEA. The CDR3 is 14 residues long. This chain's CDR3 is CSARLDRGNEKLFF. The CDR3 DNA sequence: TGCAGCGCACGATTGGACAGGGGAAATGAAAAACTGTTTTTT.

The chain couples TRBV10-3 to TRBJ2-3; the match to TRBD2 covers 11 bases. Germline values: CDR1 ENHRY, CDR2 SYGVKD. This CDR3 has 17 amino acids. J was trimmed by 3 bases and V by 5 bases; bases with no gene match: 10. The CDR3 nucleotides read TGTGCCATCAGTAGCGGGACTAGCGGCACCTTGACAGATACGCAGTATTTT. Translating gives CAISSGTSGTLTDTQYF.